The following is a TCR beta chain sequence with its context. Germline V CDR1 and CDR2: SGHRS, YFSETQ. The junction had 12 bases not matched to a gene; V was cut back by 4 bases and J by 2 bases. CDR3 length: 17 residues. This entry is derived from a study of blood T cells in healthy people across ages. The use of a sample-barcoded 5' primer and a J-beta primer mix characterized a second PCR of about 7 to 12 cycles. TCRdb reprocessed the 5' RACE reads via MiXCR and lists one record per CDR3 protein. The sample has some 930,000 distinct CDR3 sequences; 25% to 30% are singletons. The data were also submitted as part of a second study, on T cells of mothers and their children.

This chain connects TRBV5-1 to TRBJ2-3, with 8 bases matching TRBD2. Input material: blood. The TCR comes from a woman between 40 and 55 years old in good health. The CDR3 DNA reads TGCGCCAGCAGCACCCGAGCGGGGGAGCTCCTCACAGATACGCAGTATTTT. This sequence encodes CASSTRAGELLTDTQYF.